The subject of this entry is one TCR beta chain. Its binding antigen is unknown. Base quality data are lacking; no much larger clone is found one base away. This record comes from a study of T cell changes during pregnancy in multiple sclerosis (dated by TCRdb to about 2019). As for the study more broadly: The study looked at changes in the T cell repertoire across pregnancy in women with multiple sclerosis.

V ends up 6 bases short and J 0 bases short, with an unmatched junction base count of 2. CDR1 SGHVS and CDR2 FQNEAQ are derived from the germline V gene. The CDR3 spans 14 residues, from the cysteine through the phenylalanine. Only CDR3 DNA remains: 42 bases, in frame from the first base. Library preparation employed the immunoSEQ multiplex PCR assay. TCRdb took over this immuneACCESS table, retaining in-frame rearrangements with V and J assigned. Such tables are incomplete; in checked studies, under half of the missing clones stem from an unresolved V gene, and the remainder is unexplained. Across this sample there are about 20,000 clones, with around 85% seen only once. The top ten constitute roughly 20% of the sample.

The chain was built from TRBV7-8 and TRBJ1-1; TRBD1 matches 9 bases in the middle. The receptor was isolated from a female donor in good health, enrolled as a control in a pregnancy study. Source: CD8+ T cells from peripheral blood mononuclear cells, taken after pregnancy. The CDR3 reads CASRQGAMNTEAFF. The DNA is as follows: TGTGCCAGCAGACAGGGGGCGATGAACACTGAAGCTTTCTTT.